This T cell receptor (beta chain) is drawn from a study of blood T cells in healthy people across ages. Whole-study results and caveats: Naive T cell percentage strongly correlated with TCR beta diversity.

Primers used in a second PCR of about 7 to 12 cycles were a sample-barcoded 5' primer and a J-beta primer mix. TCRdb reprocessed the 5' RACE reads via MiXCR and lists one record per CDR3 protein. The table includes over 750,000 distinct CDR3 sequences, 25% detected once. This clonotype was counted only a few times. Antigen: not known. CDR3 size: 14 residues. Losses at the gene ends were 6 bases for V and 4 bases for J; bases not matched to a gene: 7. The same sample was also studied in work on T cells of mothers and their children.

Sequenced input: blood. This sequence originates from a boy aged 5-17 years in good health. The V gene is TRBV12-3 or TRBV12-4, the J gene TRBJ1-1, with 8 nucleotides matching TRBD1. CDR3 amino acids: CASSLSGTGTEAFF. The CDR3 bases are TGTGCCAGCAGCCTTTCTGGGACAGGCACTGAAGCTTTCTTT.